The 27 T cell receptor beta chains below come from one sample, sequenced in a study of T-cell reconstitution after alpha-beta-depleted transplantation in children. Antigens for these TCRs are unknown. Findings and limits, study-wide: It was newly produced T cells that mostly accounted for T-cell counts and diversity one year after transplant.

Preparing the TCRbeta library involved the use of unique molecular identifiers. TCRdb passed the PCR reads through MiXCR, listing each CDR3 protein once. This table has a few hundred thousand distinct CDR3 sequences, roughly 7.8% appearing once. The sample in question was peripheral blood, obtained 360 days after TCRalphabeta/CD19-depleted stem cell transplant. The source of these receptors is a female patient younger than 10 who had a stem cell transplant for Fanconi anemia, so the T cells may come from the graft donor.

The chain recombines TRBV11-2 with TRBJ2-1; 10 nucleotides agree with TRBD2. This CDR3 comprises 17 residues. Trimming took 4 bases from V and 6 from J; bases not matched to a gene: 12. In germline, CDR1 is SGHAT, CDR2 FQNNGV. The CDR3 sequence is CASSSPPGLAAGNEQFF. CDR3 DNA: TGTGCCAGCAGCTCACCCCCCGGACTAGCGGCGGGCAATGAGCAGTTCTTC.

Ten or more counts support this clonotype. The genes are TRBV12-3 or TRBV12-4 and TRBJ2-1; D call uncertain. This CDR3 is 13 amino acids long. The V and J ends lost 3 bases and 7 bases respectively, with 10 bases between them. CDR3 amino acids: CASSFPPSNEQFF. CDR3 DNA: TGTGCCAGCAGTTTTCCCCCTTCGAATGAGCAGTTCTTC.

This clonotype was picked up a small number of times. This chain connects TRBV2 to TRBJ2-5; D is uncertain. CDR3 length: 11 residues. The V end was cut by 8 bases, the J end by 3 bases, with 7 bases between. Germline V lookup: CDR1 SNHLY, CDR2 FYNNEI. The CDR3 DNA follows: TGTGCCAGCGGGTCAGAAGAGACCCAGTACTTC. It specifies CASGSEETQYF.

This clonotype was counted ten times or more. CDR3 residues: CASSKGLADLTDTQYF. The DNA for the CDR3 is TGTGCCAGCAGCAAAGGACTAGCGGACCTCACAGATACGCAGTATTTT. V and J are TRBV6-2 or TRBV6-3 and TRBJ2-3; 10 bases line up with TRBD2. Losses at the gene ends were 6 bases for V and 2 bases for J; bases not matched to a gene: 8. This CDR3 is 16 amino acids long. CDR1 and CDR2 from the germline V gene are MNHEY and SVGEGT.

This clonotype was observed many times. The V gene is TRBV29-1, the J gene TRBJ2-5; a possible D gene is TRBD1 (6 bases). CDR1 and CDR2 (germline): SQVTM, ANQGSEA. With 0 bases removed from V and 2 bases from J, the gap between germline ends came to 10 bases. This CDR3 contains 14 residues. The CDR3 DNA reads TGCAGCGTTGAAGATCCAGGGACACAAGAGACCCAGTACTTC. As protein: CSVEDPGTQETQYF.

This clonotype was observed a handful of times. J is TRBJ2-3 and V is TRBV10-3; D might be TRBD1 (6 bases). The CDR3 spans 16 residues. Per germline, CDR1 ENHRY and CDR2 SYGVKD. V was pared by 6 bases and J by 2 bases, with 18 bases between. The CDR3 here is CAIRPTTGPHTDTQYF. Here the CDR3 DNA reads TGTGCCATCAGACCTACGACAGGACCGCACACAGATACGCAGTATTTT.

This clonotype has ten or more counts. V and J are TRBV12-3 or TRBV12-4 and TRBJ2-1, with 8 bases lining up with TRBD1. With 3 bases clipped from V and 15 bases from J, the junction kept 7 bases outside the gene matches. The CDR3 covers 12 residues. The CDR3 here is CASSFKWTGRFF. Written as DNA, the CDR3 is TGTGCCAGCAGTTTTAAATGGACAGGGCGGTTCTTC.

This clonotype has ten or more counts. The rearrangement links TRBV11-2 to TRBJ2-1; D may be TRBD1 (6 bases). The CDR3 is 16 residues long. In germline, CDR1 is SGHAT, CDR2 FQNNGV. With 3 bases removed from V and 4 bases from J, the gap between germline ends came to 16 bases. In nucleotides, the CDR3 is TGTGCCAGCAGCTTGACGGGACAACCCATTTACAATGAGCAGTTCTTC. Its translation: CASSLTGQPIYNEQFF.

This clonotype was seen repeatedly, ten times or more. V usage is TRBV20-1 and J usage is TRBJ2-3; D is uncertain. The CDR3 runs to 15 residues. Trimming pared 3 bases from V and 2 bases from J, leaving 15 bases between. The germline V gene encodes CDR1 DFQATT and CDR2 SNEGSKA (reference sequence). CDR3 DNA sequence: TGCAGTGCTAGTTCGAGTGGTTGGACCACAGATACGCAGTATTTT. It yields the protein CSASSSGWTTDTQYF.

In its sample, this clonotype was seen many times. This rearrangement joins TRBV6-1 to TRBJ2-3, with D tentatively TRBD2 (7 bases). Germline V gene data show CDR1 as MNHNS and CDR2 as SASEGT. The CDR3 sequence is 16 residues long. Trimming took off 6 bases at V and 0 bases at J, with 16 bases between the two ends. Here the CDR3 reads CASRQGGGPSTDTQYF. CDR3 nucleotide sequence: TGTGCCAGCAGACAAGGGGGGGGTCCTAGCACAGATACGCAGTATTTT.

At least ten counts were recorded for this clonotype. The chain combines TRBV7-9 with TRBJ2-1, with 9 bases aligning to TRBD1. The germline gives CDR1 SEHNR, CDR2 FQNEAQ (reference sequence). Trimming at V came to 1 base and at J to 4 bases, leaving 5 bases not matched to a gene. This CDR3 has 16 amino acids. DNA of the CDR3: TGTGCCAGCAGCTTAGTTTCTGGGACAGGGTACAATGAGCAGTTCTTC. Amino acids: CASSLVSGTGYNEQFF. The whole variable domain, remainder taken from reference TRBV7-9 and TRBJ2-1, is DTGVSQNPRHKITKRGQNVTFRCDPISEHNRLYWYRQTLGQGPEFLTYFQNEAQLEKSRLLSDRFSAERPKGSFSTLEIQRTEQGDSAMYLCASSLVSGTGYNEQFFGPGTRLTVL.

This clonotype was counted ten times or more. The V and J genes are TRBV4-3 and TRBJ1-2; 8 bases line up with TRBD1. Unmatched junction bases numbered 13, after V lost 0 bases and J lost 4 bases. CDR1 is LGHNA and CDR2 is YSLEER in the germline V gene. CDR3 size: 18 residues. The DNA for the CDR3 is TGCGCCAGCAGCCAAGAAGGAGGCCGGACAGGGACCATCTATGGCTACACCTTC. Its protein product is CASSQEGGRTGTIYGYTF.

The chain joins TRBV6-1 to TRBJ2-1; 10 nucleotides agree with TRBD2. The trim removed 5 bases at V and 2 bases at J, leaving 6 bases unmatched. This CDR3 is built from 16 residues. The germline V gene has CDR1 MNHNS and CDR2 SASEGT. The CDR3 here is CASSLAGARPYNEQFF. The CDR3 coding sequence is TGTGCCAGCAGTCTAGCGGGGGCTCGACCCTACAATGAGCAGTTCTTC.

There are a few counts of this clonotype. Germline is not matched at one junction end, which may reflect a read error. The chain links TRBV6-1 to TRBJ2-7; no clear D. The CDR3 consists of 13 residues. CDR1 is MNHNS and CDR2 is SASEGT in the germline V gene. The CDR3 region is CASIAPPSYEQNF. The CDR3 DNA is TGTGCCAGCATAGCCCCCCCGAGCTACGAGCAGAACTTC.

This clonotype has at least ten counts. This chain links TRBV4-2 with TRBJ2-2, with D unclear. V was shortened by 4 bases and J by 8 bases, with 11 bases between the two germline ends. The CDR3 runs 13 residues. The germline V gene has CDR1 LGHNA and CDR2 YNFKEQ. CDR3: CASSPLVRGELFF. CDR3 DNA: TGTGCCAGCAGCCCCCTAGTCAGGGGGGAGCTGTTTTTT.

This clonotype was counted at least ten times. The chain uses TRBV20-1 and TRBJ2-7, with TRBD2 matching over 10 bases. The CDR3 is 14 amino acids. Unmatched junction bases numbered 3, after V lost 3 bases and J lost 1 base. Per the germline V gene, CDR1 is DFQATT and CDR2 is SNEGSKA (reference sequence). CDR3 residues: CSASAGLASYEQYF. The CDR3 nucleotides are TGCAGTGCTAGTGCGGGACTAGCGTCCTACGAGCAGTACTTC.

In this sample, this clonotype turned up many times. The chain employs TRBV10-3 and TRBJ2-3; 13 bases fit TRBD2. This CDR3 has 16 residues. Germline assignment: CDR1 ENHRY and CDR2 SYGVKD. The ends lost 7 bases at V and 3 bases at J; junction bases unmatched: 7. The CDR3: CAIIRTSGSITDTQYF. In DNA form, the CDR3 reads TGTGCCATCATCCGGACTAGCGGGAGTATAACAGATACGCAGTATTTT.

This clonotype was observed at least ten times. This chain connects TRBV29-1 to TRBJ2-3; TRBD2 matches 8 bases. The CDR3 loop spans 13 amino acids. The ends lost 6 bases at V and 0 bases at J; junction bases unmatched: 2. Germline CDR1 SQVTM, CDR2 ANQGSEA. The CDR3 region has the DNA TGCAGCGTAGCGGGAGTGAGCACAGATACGCAGTATTTT. It yields the protein CSVAGVSTDTQYF.

This clonotype was counted at least ten times. The chain is built from TRBV28 and TRBJ1-1; D uncertain. V shed 6 bases and J shed 11 bases, with 16 bases lying between them. Germline CDR1 is MDHEN and CDR2 is SYDVKM. The CDR3 runs to 12 residues. The CDR3 DNA reads as TGTGCCAGCAGCGTAGCGGGATATGAGGCTTTCTTT. It codes for CASSVAGYEAFF.

The V call is TRBV6-2 or TRBV6-3, the J call TRBJ2-1; TRBD2 aligns across 7 bases. Trimming at V came to 8 bases and at J to 0 bases, leaving 16 bases not matched to a gene. Germline V lookup: CDR1 MNHEY, CDR2 SVGEGT. This CDR3 spans 18 amino acids. The CDR3 DNA reads as TGTGCCAGCGGCCCGAATAGCGGGTTACAGTCCTCCTACAATGAGCAGTTCTTC. It yields the protein CASGPNSGLQSSYNEQFF.

This clonotype was found many times. CDR3 DNA: TGTGCCAGCAGTTACGCGACAGGGCGCCCTACGCAGTATTTT. This gives the protein CASSYATGRPTQYF. The chain is built from TRBV6-5 and TRBJ2-3; the match to TRBD1 covers 7 bases. Germline lookup yields CDR1 MNHEY and CDR2 SVGAGI. This CDR3 spans 14 amino acids. Losses at the gene ends were 2 bases for V and 8 bases for J; bases not matched to a gene: 7.

This clonotype was observed at least ten times. The chain carries TRBV5-1 and TRBJ2-7; D ambiguous. Germline V gene data show CDR1 as SGHRS and CDR2 as YFSETQ. V was cut by 5 bases and J by 0 bases, with 9 bases left in between. The CDR3 runs to 13 residues. In DNA, the CDR3 is TGCGCCAGCAGGGGCGGACCCTCCTACGAGCAGTACTTC. Its protein is CASRGGPSYEQYF.

This clonotype was found many times. V and J are TRBV29-1 and TRBJ1-1; 8 nucleotides agree with TRBD1. V gave up 3 bases and J gave up 6 bases; unmatched junction bases: 15. Germline V gene sequence: CDR1 SQVTM, CDR2 ANQGSEA. This CDR3 contains 16 residues. The chain's CDR3 is CSVDPQSQGAAAEAFF. CDR3 in DNA: TGCAGCGTTGACCCTCAAAGTCAGGGGGCAGCGGCTGAAGCTTTCTTT.

This clonotype was observed a few times. V usage is TRBV20-1 and J usage is TRBJ1-2; possibly TRBD1 for D (6 bases). V lost 4 bases to trimming and J lost 3 bases, with 18 bases between them. Germline lookup yields CDR1 DFQATT and CDR2 SNEGSKA (reference sequence). This CDR3 is built from 15 residues. CDR3 in DNA: TGCAGTGCTACGGAAAGAATGGGGGCGGACTATGGCTACACCTTC. This gives the protein CSATERMGADYGYTF.

This clonotype showed up many times. The chain's CDR3 is CSVSRTGGLGELFF. CDR3 nucleotides: TGCAGCGTTTCAAGGACAGGCGGACTTGGGGAGCTGTTTTTT. The rearrangement links TRBV29-1 to TRBJ2-2, with 7 bases fitting TRBD1. CDR3 size: 14 residues. Germline values: CDR1 SQVTM, CDR2 ANQGSEA. J gave up 8 bases and V 5 bases, and 11 bases lay outside the gene matches.

This clonotype appeared many times. The rearrangement joins TRBV5-1 to TRBJ1-1; 9 nucleotides agree with TRBD1. The germline V gene encodes CDR1 SGHRS and CDR2 YFSETQ. This CDR3 has 16 residues. Trimming took 3 bases from V and 4 from J; bases not matched to a gene: 10. The CDR3 bases are TGCGCCAGCAGCTGGGATAACAACAGGGGGCCCACTGAAGCTTTCTTT. Its protein is CASSWDNNRGPTEAFF.

This clonotype appeared many times. V and J are TRBV12-3 or TRBV12-4 and TRBJ1-2, with no clear D. Trimming removed 8 bases at V and 2 bases at J, with 15 bases between. This CDR3 is built from 14 residues. The CDR3: CASGIRRLNYGYTF. The CDR3 DNA is TGTGCCAGCGGGATCCGGAGGTTAAACTATGGCTACACCTTC.